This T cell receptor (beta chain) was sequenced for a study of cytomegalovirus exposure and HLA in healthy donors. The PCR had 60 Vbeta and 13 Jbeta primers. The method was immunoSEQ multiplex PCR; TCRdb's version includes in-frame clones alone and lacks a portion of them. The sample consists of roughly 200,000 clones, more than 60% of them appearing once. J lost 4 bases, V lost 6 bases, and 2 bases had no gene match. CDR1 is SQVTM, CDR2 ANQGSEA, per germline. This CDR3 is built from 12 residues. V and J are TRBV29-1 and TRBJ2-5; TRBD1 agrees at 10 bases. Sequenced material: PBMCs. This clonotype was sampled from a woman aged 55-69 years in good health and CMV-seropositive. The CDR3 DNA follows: TGCAGCGTGGGACAGGGGTTAGAGACCCAGTACTTC. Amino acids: CSVGQGLETQYF.